These T cell receptor beta chains were read from a single sample in a study of CXCR3-negative and CXCR3-positive naive CD8 T cells. One entry per CDR3 protein, without DNA, is what TCRdb gives after re-calling the 5' RACE reads. In all, the sample yields some 150,000 distinct CDR3 sequences. Material for sequencing was naive CXCR3+ CD8+ T cells from blood. The receptors stem from a human donor in good health. Some clones in this sample may be carry-over from other donors' samples. The CDR3 runs from the conserved cysteine through the conserved F or W. Fields, in order: V gene, J gene, CDR3 protein.

v_call: TRBV29-1
j_call: TRBJ2-5
cdr3_aa: CSVVLGFPETQYF

v_call: TRBV5-1
j_call: TRBJ2-1
cdr3_aa: CASSHGQGFDEQFF

v_call: TRBV7-2
j_call: TRBJ2-7
cdr3_aa: CASSLRVGDDSYEQYF

v_call: TRBV20-1
j_call: TRBJ2-7
cdr3_aa: CSARIPDSYEQYF

v_call: TRBV20-1
j_call: TRBJ2-7
cdr3_aa: CSARDRVGGRPSYEQYF

v_call: TRBV5-6
j_call: TRBJ2-7
cdr3_aa: CASSLTAGNYEQYF

v_call: TRBV7-9
j_call: TRBJ2-5
cdr3_aa: CASSFGPTRLEETQYF

v_call: TRBV14
j_call: TRBJ1-4
cdr3_aa: CASSSTLGKLFF

v_call: TRBV7-2
j_call: TRBJ2-7
cdr3_aa: CASSPPGLAGHTYEQYF

v_call: TRBV5-6
j_call: TRBJ2-2
cdr3_aa: CASRWGLAGSGELFF

v_call: TRBV7-3
j_call: TRBJ2-1
cdr3_aa: CASSPLPSSYNEQFF

v_call: TRBV15
j_call: TRBJ2-1
cdr3_aa: CATSEGGNEQFF

v_call: TRBV12-5
j_call: TRBJ1-1
cdr3_aa: CASGPNQDSLNTEASF

v_call: TRBV6-5
j_call: TRBJ1-1
cdr3_aa: CASSYLPRVQGEMGEAFF

v_call: TRBV6-5
j_call: TRBJ1-4
cdr3_aa: CASSYDREKLFF

v_call: TRBV5-1
j_call: TRBJ1-1
cdr3_aa: CASSLEGGGGTEAFF

v_call: TRBV3-1
j_call: TRBJ1-1
cdr3_aa: CASSRSAGQSFEAFF

v_call: TRBV19
j_call: TRBJ1-1
cdr3_aa: CASSIPDRNTEAFF

v_call: TRBV15
j_call: TRBJ2-7
cdr3_aa: CATGPGGDEQYF

v_call: TRBV21-1
j_call: TRBJ1-1
cdr3_aa: CAGSATGQGRQIEAFF

v_call: TRBV12-3/TRBV12-4
j_call: TRBJ2-4
cdr3_aa: CASRARDPTGGIQYF

v_call: TRBV20-1
j_call: TRBJ2-3
cdr3_aa: CSAPTSGYRSDTQYF

v_call: TRBV12-3/TRBV12-4
j_call: TRBJ2-6
cdr3_aa: CASSHQPSSSGANVLTF

v_call: TRBV5-1
j_call: TRBJ2-1
cdr3_aa: CASSLILQGAGNEQFF

v_call: TRBV10-3
j_call: TRBJ2-7
cdr3_aa: CAFSEYSLGQYF

v_call: TRBV7-3
j_call: TRBJ2-2
cdr3_aa: CATGQGPTGELFF